This entry is about one TCR beta chain. Germline and junction disagree at one end, which may indicate a read error. The data were obtained in a study of T cell changes during pregnancy in multiple sclerosis. Germline lookup yields CDR1 SSHAT and CDR2 FNYEAQ (reference sequence). CDR3 length: 14 amino acids. This table comes from immunoSEQ multiplex PCR, and its TCRdb copy is limited to in-frame clones, with some not included. This repertoire shows roughly 69,000 clones, around 90% found once; its top ten account for more than 1.1%. This TCR was recovered from a female donor with multiple sclerosis, enrolled in a pregnancy study. This sequence joins TRBV7-7 and TRBJ2-2, with D perhaps matching TRBD2 (5 bases). The sequencing here drew on peripheral blood, taken after pregnancy. The CDR3 DNA follows: TGTGCTAGCAGCTTAGCGTGGGCCACAGGGGAGCTGTTTTTT. Protein sequence: CASSLAWATGELFF.